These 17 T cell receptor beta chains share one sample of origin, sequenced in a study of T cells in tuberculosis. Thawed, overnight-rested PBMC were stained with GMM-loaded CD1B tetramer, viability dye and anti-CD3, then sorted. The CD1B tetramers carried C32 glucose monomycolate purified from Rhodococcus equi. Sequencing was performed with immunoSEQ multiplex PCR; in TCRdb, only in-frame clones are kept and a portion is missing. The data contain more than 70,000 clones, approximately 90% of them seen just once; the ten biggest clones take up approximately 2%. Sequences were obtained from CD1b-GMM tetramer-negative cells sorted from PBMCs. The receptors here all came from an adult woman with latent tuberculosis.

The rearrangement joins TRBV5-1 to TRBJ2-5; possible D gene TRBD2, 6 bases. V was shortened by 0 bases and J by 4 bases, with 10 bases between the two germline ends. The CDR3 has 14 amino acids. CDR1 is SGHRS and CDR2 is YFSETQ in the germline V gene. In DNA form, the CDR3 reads TGCGCCAGCAGCTTGGGATGGAGGGGAGAGACCCAGTACTTC. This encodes CASSLGWRGETQYF.

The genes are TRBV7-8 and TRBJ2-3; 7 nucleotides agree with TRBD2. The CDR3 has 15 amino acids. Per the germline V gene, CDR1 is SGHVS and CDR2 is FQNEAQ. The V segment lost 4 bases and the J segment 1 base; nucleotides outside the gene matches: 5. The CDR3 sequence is CASSSGLVGTDTQYF. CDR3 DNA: TGTGCCAGCAGCTCCGGACTAGTAGGCACAGATACGCAGTATTTT.

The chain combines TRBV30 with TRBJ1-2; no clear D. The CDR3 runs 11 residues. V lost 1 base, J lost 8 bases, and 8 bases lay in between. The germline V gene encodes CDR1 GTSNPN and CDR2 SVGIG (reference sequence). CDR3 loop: CAWSEAEGYTF. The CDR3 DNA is TGTGCCTGGAGTGAGGCGGAGGGCTACACCTTC.

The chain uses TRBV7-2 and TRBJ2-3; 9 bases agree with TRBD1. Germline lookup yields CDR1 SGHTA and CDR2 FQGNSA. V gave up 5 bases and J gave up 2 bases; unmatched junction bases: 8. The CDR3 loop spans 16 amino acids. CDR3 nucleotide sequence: TGTGCCAGCAGCCCAAGACAGGGGGGGGACACAGATACGCAGTATTTT. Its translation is CASSPRQGGDTDTQYF.

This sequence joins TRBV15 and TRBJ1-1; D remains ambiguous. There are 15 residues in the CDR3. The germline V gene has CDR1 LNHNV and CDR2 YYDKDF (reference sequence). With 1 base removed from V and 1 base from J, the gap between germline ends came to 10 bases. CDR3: CATSRVAGPNTEAFF. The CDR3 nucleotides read TGTGCCACCAGCAGAGTGGCAGGTCCGAACACTGAAGCTTTCTTT. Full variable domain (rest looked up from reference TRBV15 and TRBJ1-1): DAMVIQNPRYQVTQFGKPVTLSCSQTLNHNVMYWYQQKSSQAPKLLFHYYDKDFNNEADTPDNFQSRRPNTSFCFLDIRSPGLGDTAMYLCATSRVAGPNTEAFFGQGTRLTVV.

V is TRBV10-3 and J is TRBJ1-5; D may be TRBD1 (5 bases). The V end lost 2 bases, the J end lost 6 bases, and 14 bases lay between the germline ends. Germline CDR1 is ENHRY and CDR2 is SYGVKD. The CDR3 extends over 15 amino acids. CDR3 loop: CAISEVRAPGQPQHF. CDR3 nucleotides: TGTGCCATCAGTGAGGTCAGGGCCCCGGGTCAGCCCCAGCATTTT.

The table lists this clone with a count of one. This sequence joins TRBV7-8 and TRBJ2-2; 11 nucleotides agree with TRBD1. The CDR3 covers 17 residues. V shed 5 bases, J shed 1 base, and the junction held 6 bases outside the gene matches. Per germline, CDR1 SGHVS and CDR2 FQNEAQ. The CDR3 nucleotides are TGTGCCAGCAGCCCCAGGACAGGGGGCATGAACACCGGGGAGCTGTTTTTT. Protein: CASSPRTGGMNTGELFF.

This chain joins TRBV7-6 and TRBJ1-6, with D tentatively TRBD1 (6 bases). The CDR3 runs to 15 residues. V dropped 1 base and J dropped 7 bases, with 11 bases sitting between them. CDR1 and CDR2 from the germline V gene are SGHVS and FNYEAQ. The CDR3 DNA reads TGTGCCAGCAGCTTAGGTGCAGGGGAAAATTCACCCCTCCACTTT. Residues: CASSLGAGENSPLHF.

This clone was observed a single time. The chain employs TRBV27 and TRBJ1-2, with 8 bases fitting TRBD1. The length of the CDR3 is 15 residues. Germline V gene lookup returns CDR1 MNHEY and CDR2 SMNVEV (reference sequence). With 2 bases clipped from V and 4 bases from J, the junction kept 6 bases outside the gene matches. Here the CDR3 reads CASSLAGQAPYGYTF. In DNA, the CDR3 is TGTGCCAGCAGTTTAGCGGGACAGGCCCCCTATGGCTACACCTTC.

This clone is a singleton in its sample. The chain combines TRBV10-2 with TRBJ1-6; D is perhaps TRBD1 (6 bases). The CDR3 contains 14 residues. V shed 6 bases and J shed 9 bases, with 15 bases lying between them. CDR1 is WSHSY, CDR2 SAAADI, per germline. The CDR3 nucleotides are TGCGCCAGCAGAGAGACAGGCCCGGGTTCACCCCTCCACTTT. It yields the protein CASRETGPGSPLHF.

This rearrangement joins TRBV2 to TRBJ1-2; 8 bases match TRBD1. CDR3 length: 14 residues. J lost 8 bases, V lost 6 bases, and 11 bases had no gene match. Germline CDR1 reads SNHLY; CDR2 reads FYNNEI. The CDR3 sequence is CASSVSGQERGYTF. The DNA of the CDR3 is TGTGCCAGCAGCGTTTCGGGACAGGAGAGGGGCTACACCTTC.

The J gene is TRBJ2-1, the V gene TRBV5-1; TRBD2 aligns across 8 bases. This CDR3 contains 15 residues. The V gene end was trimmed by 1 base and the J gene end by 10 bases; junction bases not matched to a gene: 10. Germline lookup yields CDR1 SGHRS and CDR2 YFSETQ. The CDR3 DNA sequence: TGCGCCAGCAGCTTGACACTAGCGGAAGGAAGAGAGCAGTTCTTC. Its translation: CASSLTLAEGREQFF.

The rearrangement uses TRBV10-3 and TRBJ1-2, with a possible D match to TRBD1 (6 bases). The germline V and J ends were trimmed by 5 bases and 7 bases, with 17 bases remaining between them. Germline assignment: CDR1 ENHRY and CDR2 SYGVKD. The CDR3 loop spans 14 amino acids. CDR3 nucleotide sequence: TGTGCCATCAGTAACGTCGGGGGGGCTAGTGGCTACACCTTC. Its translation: CAISNVGGASGYTF.

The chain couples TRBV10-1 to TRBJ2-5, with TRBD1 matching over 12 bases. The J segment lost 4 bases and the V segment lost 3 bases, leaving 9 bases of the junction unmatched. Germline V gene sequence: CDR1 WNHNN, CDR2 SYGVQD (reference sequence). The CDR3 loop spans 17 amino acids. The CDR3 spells CASSEDAGTGGLETQYF. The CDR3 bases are TGCGCCAGCAGTGAAGACGCCGGGACAGGGGGCTTAGAGACCCAGTACTTC.

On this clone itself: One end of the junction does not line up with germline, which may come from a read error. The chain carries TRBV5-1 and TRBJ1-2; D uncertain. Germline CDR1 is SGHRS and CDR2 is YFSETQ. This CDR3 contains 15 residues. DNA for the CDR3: TGCGCCGGCAGTCTAACGGGAGCCCCCTCCTATGGCTACACCTTC. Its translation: CAGSLTGAPSYGYTF.

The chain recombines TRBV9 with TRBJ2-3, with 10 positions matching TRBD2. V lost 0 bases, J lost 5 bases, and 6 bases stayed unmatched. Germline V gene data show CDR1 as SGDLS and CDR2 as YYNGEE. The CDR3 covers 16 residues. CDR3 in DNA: TGTGCCAGCAGCGTAGAGGTTAGCGGGGGGTTAGATACGCAGTATTTT. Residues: CASSVEVSGGLDTQYF.

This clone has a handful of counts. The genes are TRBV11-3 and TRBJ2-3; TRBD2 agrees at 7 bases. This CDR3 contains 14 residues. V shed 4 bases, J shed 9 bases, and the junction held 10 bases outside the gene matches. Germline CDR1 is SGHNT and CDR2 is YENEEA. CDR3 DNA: TGTGCCAGCAGCTACGGGGGGATCATGGAGACGCAGTATTTT. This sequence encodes CASSYGGIMETQYF.